The 8 T cell receptor beta chains below were found in one sample sequenced in a study of beta chain features in type 1 diabetes. Points from the study as a whole: Shortening of TCRB CDR3s, moderate but significant, appeared in all four CD4+ subsets of Type 1 diabetes patients.

Isolated RNA was reverse transcribed in full, so expressed TCRB transcripts were sequenced. The protocol was immunoSEQ multiplex PCR, while the TCRdb copy is restricted to in-frame clones and leaves out a portion. The profile shows 250,000 to 350,000 clones, 13% to 15% of them singletons. Which antigens these TCRs recognize remains unknown. Source material: naive CD4+ T cells from blood. Every receptor here comes from a man aged 30 to 39 with type 1 diabetes.

This clone was seen more than once but under ten times. The chain has TRBV7-2 and TRBJ2-7; 9 bases are shared with TRBD1. CDR3 length: 13 amino acids. Germline CDR1 and CDR2: SGHTA and FQGNSA. Trimming cost V 1 base and J 7 bases; bases outside gene matches: 2. CDR3 in amino acids: CASSLGDRVEQYF. The DNA of the CDR3 is TGTGCCAGCAGCTTAGGGGACAGGGTTGAGCAGTACTTC.

The sample holds a few counts of this clone. The chain employs TRBV5-1 and TRBJ2-2; 7 nucleotides agree with TRBD1. J was trimmed by 5 bases and V by 6 bases; bases with no gene match: 10. Germline CDR1 is SGHRS and CDR2 is YFSETQ. The CDR3 is 15 residues long. This CDR3 is CASTTGTVVTGELFF. The CDR3 DNA sequence: TGCGCCAGCACCACCGGGACAGTCGTTACCGGGGAGCTGTTTTTT.

The chain employs TRBV28 and TRBJ2-7; no clear D gene. CDR1 and CDR2 from the germline V gene are MDHEN and SYDVKM. V was clipped by 10 bases and J by 4 bases, with 17 bases between them. CDR3 length: 13 amino acids. CDR3 sequence: CATSTPLVYEQYF. The DNA for the CDR3 is TGTGCCACCTCGACTCCTCTGGTATACGAGCAGTACTTC. Filled out from reference TRBV28 and TRBJ2-7, the complete variable domain reads DVKVTQSSRYLVKRTGEKVFLECVQDMDHENMFWYRQDPGLGLRLIYFSYDVKMKEKGDIPEGYSVSREKKERFSLILESASTNQTSMYLCATSTPLVYEQYFGPGTRLTVT.

This clone was seen only a few times. V is TRBV19 and J is TRBJ2-5, with a possible D match to TRBD1 (8 bases). V lost 5 bases to trimming and J lost 5 bases, with 18 bases between them. Germline V gene data show CDR1 as LNHDA and CDR2 as SQIVND (reference sequence). The CDR3 is 15 amino acids. Written as DNA, the CDR3 is TGTGCCAGTAGTGCCAGGACAGGGAGGGTTGAGACCCAGTACTTC. It translates to CASSARTGRVETQYF. The full variable domain, with the rest looked up from reference TRBV19 and TRBJ2-5, is DGGITQSPKYLFRKEGQNVTLSCEQNLNHDAMYWYRQDPGQGLRLIYYSQIVNDFQKGDIAEGYSVSREKKESFPLTVTSAQKNPTAFYLCASSARTGRVETQYFGPGTRLLVL.

The chain has TRBV4-2 and TRBJ1-2; D is perhaps TRBD1 (5 bases). The germline V gene has CDR1 LGHNA and CDR2 YNFKEQ. The CDR3 length is 15 residues. Between the trimmed V and J ends, which lost 0 bases and 3 bases, there was a span of 11 bases. As DNA, the CDR3 is TGTGCCAGCAGCCAAGATGTAGGGGAACACTATGGCTACACCTTC. It encodes CASSQDVGEHYGYTF.

This clone has only a few counts. CDR3 residues: CTAGDWNTEAFF. Written as DNA, the CDR3 is TGCACCGCAGGGGATTGGAACACTGAAGCTTTCTTT. This rearrangement joins TRBV29-1 to TRBJ1-1, with a possible D match to TRBD1 (6 bases). Germline CDR1 is SQVTM and CDR2 is ANQGSEA. The CDR3 has 12 amino acids. Based on the CDR3 plus reference TRBV29-1 and TRBJ1-1, the full variable domain is SAVISQKPSRDICQRGTSLTIQCQVDSQVTMMFWYRQQPGQSLTLIATANQGSEATYESGFVIDKFPISRPNLTFSTLTVSNMSPEDSSIYLCTAGDWNTEAFFGQGTRLTVV.

The chain links TRBV6-6 to TRBJ2-7; D is undetermined. The CDR3 length is 11 residues. Trimming took off 6 bases at V and 4 bases at J, with 7 bases between the two ends. Germline CDR1 is MNHNY and CDR2 is SVGAGI (reference sequence). This chain's CDR3 is CASRWAYEQYF. The CDR3 nucleotides are TGTGCCAGCAGGTGGGCTTACGAGCAGTACTTC.

This clone showed up just a few times. The chain has TRBV29-1 and TRBJ1-1; 7 nucleotides line up with TRBD1. CDR1 SQVTM and CDR2 ANQGSEA come from the germline V gene. V was pared by 5 bases and J by 11 bases, with 8 bases of the junction left unmatched. This CDR3 spans 11 amino acids. This chain's CDR3 is CSVQGQLGAFF. CDR3 DNA sequence: TGCAGCGTTCAGGGACAGCTTGGGGCTTTCTTT.